The source of this T cell receptor (beta chain) is a study of CD8+CD57+ T cells in acquired aplastic anemia. Study background: Mean yield of DNA from sorted CD4+ and CD8+ cells was around 3 ug.

The TCR beta profiling, which covered VDJ combination and CDR3 sequence, was carried out using genomic DNA as the template. TCRdb called the reads again in MiXCR, with one record for every CDR3 protein. The table shows 200,000 or so distinct CDR3 sequences, with 64% occurring only once. Concerning this clonotype itself: What it recognizes is unknown.

Regarding the study as a whole: Patients did not significantly differ from controls in CD8+ Simpson's diversity. Overlapping CD8+ CDR3 repertoires of patients and controls contained roughly 27 shared sequences.

This clonotype originated in a human donor with severe aplastic anemia or a healthy control (not recorded which). The sample was sorted CD4+, CD8+, or CD8+CD57+ T cells (not recorded which) from PBMCs.

DNA for the CDR3: TGTGCCAGCAGTGAAAAGGAGAATTCACCCCTCCACTTT. It translates to CASSEKENSPLHF. The V gene is TRBV6-4, the J gene TRBJ1-6; D not certain. Germline CDR1 and CDR2: MRHNA and SNTAGT. The ends were cut back, 3 bases at V and 7 bases at J, with 7 bases in the middle. The CDR3 is made up of 13 amino acids.